These 18 T cell receptor beta chains share one sample of origin, sequenced in a study of CD8 T cells in ankylosing spondylitis. No antigens are known for them. Using its own MiXCR run on the 5' RACE reads, TCRdb lists one record per CDR3 protein. The sample records about 840,000 distinct CDR3 sequences, approximately 12% being singletons. Points from the study as a whole: Apparently characteristic of ankylosing spondylitis blood was a TCR beta motif (roughly 8 highly homologous variants).

Sample: blood, either unsorted or a sorted T cell fraction (not recorded which). All receptors come from a male donor with ankylosing spondylitis.

This clonotype has only a few counts. The chain carries TRBV20-1 and TRBJ2-3; either TRBD1 or TRBD2 may supply D (6 bases each). The CDR3 is 14 amino acids. Germline CDR1 reads DFQATT; CDR2 reads SNEGSKA (reference sequence). V lost 6 bases, J lost 1 base, and 14 bases lay in between. CDR3 nucleotide sequence: TGCAGTGCAGGCCGGGGGCGCGGCACAGATACGCAGTATTTT. The encoded protein is CSAGRGRGTDTQYF.

The chain has TRBV6-5 and TRBJ2-5; 7 bases align to TRBD2. The J segment lost 2 bases and the V segment lost 4 bases, leaving 7 bases of the junction unmatched. The CDR3 contains 15 residues. Germline-derived CDR1 and CDR2 are MNHEY and SVGAGI. CDR3 amino acids: CASSLNGLGQETQYF. CDR3 nucleotide sequence: TGTGCCAGCAGTTTGAACGGACTAGGGCAAGAGACCCAGTACTTC.

In this sample, this clonotype turned up a few times. The V and J genes are TRBV6-1 and TRBJ1-6; perhaps TRBD1 as D (5 bases). V dropped 6 bases and J dropped 6 bases, with 15 bases sitting between them. The CDR3 runs 15 residues. The germline V gene encodes CDR1 MNHNS and CDR2 SASEGT. CDR3 bases: TGTGCCAGCAGGAACACTGGTAGGGGTAATTCACCCCTCCACTTT. Translating it yields CASRNTGRGNSPLHF.

This clonotype occurred many times. The rearrangement joins TRBV5-6 to TRBJ1-3; D gene unclear. Trimming took off 6 bases at V and 0 bases at J, with 16 bases between the two ends. Germline loops: CDR1 SGHDT, CDR2 YYEEEE. This CDR3 spans 16 amino acids. CDR3 in amino acids: CASTLLAGSSGNTIYF. Written as DNA, the CDR3 is TGTGCCAGCACCCTGTTGGCGGGGAGCTCTGGAAACACCATATATTTT.

At least ten counts were recorded for this clonotype. This chain connects TRBV6-1 to TRBJ1-2, with 7 bases fitting TRBD1. CDR3 size: 14 residues. Germline lookup yields CDR1 MNHNS and CDR2 SASEGT. The junction had 11 bases not matched to a gene; V was cut back by 5 bases and J by 8 bases. The DNA of the CDR3 is TGTGCCAGCAGTCGCCGACAGGGTCCATACGGCTACACCTTC. Residues: CASSRRQGPYGYTF.

There are a few counts of this clonotype. The chain couples TRBV12-3 or TRBV12-4 to TRBJ1-1, with 8 positions matching TRBD1. The CDR3 runs to 15 residues. Germline trimming cut 1 base from V and 5 bases from J; bases unmatched to any gene: 6. CDR3: CASSLGQGLRTEAFF. DNA of the CDR3: TGTGCCAGCAGTTTAGGACAGGGGTTGCGGACTGAAGCTTTCTTT.

DNA for the CDR3: TGTGCCAGCAGTTACTGGACAGGGCCCCAAGAGACCCAGTACTTC. Encoded protein: CASSYWTGPQETQYF. The chain couples TRBV6-5 to TRBJ2-5, with 8 bases matching TRBD1. This CDR3 comprises 15 residues. Looked up from germline, CDR1 is MNHEY and CDR2 is SVGAGI. Unmatched junction bases numbered 2, after V lost 1 base and J lost 1 base.

The chain links TRBV5-5 to TRBJ2-7, with D hard to call. The CDR3 is made up of 15 amino acids. CDR1 and CDR2 from the germline V gene are SGHKS and YYEKEE (reference sequence). V was clipped by 1 base and J by 2 bases, with 13 bases between them. The CDR3 DNA reads as TGTGCCAGCAGCTTGTTAGGTAGTCAGGCCTACGAGCAGTACTTC. Protein product: CASSLLGSQAYEQYF.

This rearrangement joins TRBV5-1 to TRBJ2-7, with TRBD2 matching 11 bases. The CDR3 totals 14 residues. Germline values: CDR1 SGHRS, CDR2 YFSETQ. J was trimmed by 6 bases and V by 1 base; bases with no gene match: 3. DNA of the CDR3: TGCGCCAGCAGCTTGACTAGCGGGAGTCGCGAGCAGTACTTC. Protein product: CASSLTSGSREQYF.

In its sample, this clonotype was seen a few times. The CDR3 region is CASSQDIADSYEQYF. DNA for the CDR3: TGCGCCAGCAGCCAAGATATTGCGGATTCCTACGAGCAGTACTTC. The chain combines TRBV4-3 with TRBJ2-7; D not certain. Trimming pared 0 bases from V and 1 base from J, leaving 10 bases between. The germline gives CDR1 LGHNA, CDR2 YSLEER. The CDR3 runs 15 residues.

The chain uses TRBV28 and TRBJ1-5; tentative D call: TRBD1 (6 bases). The V end was cut by 5 bases, the J end by 1 base, with 15 bases between. This CDR3 has 16 residues. CDR1 and CDR2 (germline): MDHEN, SYDVKM. CDR3 sequence (DNA): TGTGCCAGCAGTCCCTCCCCGAGGGGGAGCAATCAGCCCCAGCATTTT. Translating it yields CASSPSPRGSNQPQHF.

The rearrangement links TRBV18 to TRBJ2-1; 9 bases match TRBD1. This CDR3 region has 14 residues. Germline CDR1 and CDR2: KGHSH and LQKENI. V trimming: 3 bases; J trimming: 8 bases; junction bases outside the gene matches: 5. In nucleotides, the CDR3 is TGTGCCAGCTCACCGCGGACAGGGGTAGATGAGCAGTTCTTC. Protein sequence: CASSPRTGVDEQFF.

The chain has TRBV6-5 and TRBJ1-1; no firm D call. This CDR3 region has 14 residues. CDR1 MNHEY and CDR2 SVGAGI come from the germline V gene. Trimming took off 4 bases at V and 8 bases at J, with 17 bases between the two ends. The CDR3 sequence is CASSLGGPQIEAFF. CDR3 DNA sequence: TGTGCCAGCAGTTTGGGAGGACCGCAGATAGAAGCTTTCTTT.

This clonotype has more than one count but fewer than ten. V and J are TRBV20-1 and TRBJ2-1, with 9 bases aligning to TRBD1. Per the germline V gene, CDR1 is DFQATT and CDR2 is SNEGSKA (reference sequence). V lost 6 bases to trimming and J lost 9 bases; unmatched junction nucleotides: 6. The CDR3 loop spans 12 amino acids. The CDR3 loop is CSARDRVVEQFF. For the CDR3, the DNA is TGCAGTGCGCGGGACAGGGTGGTTGAGCAGTTCTTC.

Worth noting for this clonotype: Germline and junction disagree at one end, which may indicate a read error. V is TRBV7-7 and J is TRBJ2-7; 15 nucleotides line up with TRBD2. The length of the CDR3 is 15 residues. From germline, CDR1 is SSHAT and CDR2 FNYEAQ (reference sequence). The CDR3 is CASSPGLAGGGEQYF. The CDR3, as DNA: TGTGCTAGCAGCCCGGGACTAGCGGGAGGAGGCGAGCAGTACTTC.

This clonotype turned up a few times. An end of the junction differs from the germline gene, which may be a read error. The J gene is TRBJ2-3, the V gene TRBV7-7; possibly TRBD2 for D (5 bases). Germline V gene lookup returns CDR1 SSHAT and CDR2 FNYEAQ (reference sequence). There are 13 residues in the CDR3. The CDR3 spells CASSLDWLDTQYF. DNA of the CDR3: TGTGCTAGCAGCTTGGACTGGCTCGATACGCAGTATTTT.

The chain couples TRBV20-1 to TRBJ2-7, with D possibly TRBD2 on 7 matching bases. This CDR3 has 13 amino acids. Germline V lookup: CDR1 DFQATT, CDR2 SNEGSKA (reference sequence). Trimming shortened V by 6 bases and J by 7 bases, and 19 bases separated the two germline ends. The CDR3 sequence: CSAWRGPLGEQYF. CDR3 bases: TGCAGTGCATGGCGGGGGCCTTTGGGGGAGCAGTACTTC.

This clonotype was counted a few times. The V gene is TRBV20-1, the J gene TRBJ1-1; D gene uncertain. The CDR3 consists of 13 residues. Germline V CDR1 and CDR2: DFQATT, SNEGSKA (reference sequence). The ends were cut back, 0 bases at V and 5 bases at J, with 10 bases in the middle. This chain's CDR3 is CSARDRWETEAFF. The CDR3 nucleotides are TGCAGTGCTAGAGATCGCTGGGAAACTGAAGCTTTCTTT.